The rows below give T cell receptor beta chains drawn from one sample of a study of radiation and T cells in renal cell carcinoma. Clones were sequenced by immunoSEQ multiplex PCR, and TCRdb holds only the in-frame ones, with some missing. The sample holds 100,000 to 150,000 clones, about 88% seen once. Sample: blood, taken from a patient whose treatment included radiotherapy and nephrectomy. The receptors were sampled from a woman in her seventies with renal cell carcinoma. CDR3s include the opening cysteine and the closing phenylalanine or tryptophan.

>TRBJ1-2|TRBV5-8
CASSLNRAGYGYTF
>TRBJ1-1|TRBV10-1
CASRGQINTEAFF
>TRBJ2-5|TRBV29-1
CSVERGGETQYF
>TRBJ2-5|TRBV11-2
CASSLAWGETQYF
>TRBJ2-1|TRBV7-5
CAKSSLDRGLDEQFF
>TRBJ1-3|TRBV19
CASSPTGVSGNTIYF
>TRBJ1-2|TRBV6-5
CASTMGGGGGYTF
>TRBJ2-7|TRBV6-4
CASSEGFGSYEQYF
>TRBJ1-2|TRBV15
CATSRAPPDRYGYTF
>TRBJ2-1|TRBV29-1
CSTGTSRRGDEQFF
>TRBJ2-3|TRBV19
CASSMPGTDTQYF
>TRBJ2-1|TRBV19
CASSTPGTSNEQFF
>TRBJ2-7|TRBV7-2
CASSSRDKASYEQYF
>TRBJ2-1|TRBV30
CAWDSAGWLF
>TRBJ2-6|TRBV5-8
CASSQGGLSGANVLTF
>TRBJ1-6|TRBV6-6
CASKNGQGLNSPLHF